The TCR beta chain described here comes from a study of blood T cell repertoires in COVID-19. The wider study: Some COVID-19 samples were acute and others convalescent; all came from the United States, Italy and Spain. In each case, the material was cDNA or gDNA derived from T cells, B-cell-depleted T cells, or PBMCs.

The CDR3 runs 15 residues. V dropped 0 bases and J dropped 5; count of bases not matched to a gene: 4. The germline gives CDR1 LNHDA, CDR2 SQIVND (reference sequence). In the original analysis: Quantification of nucleated cells was approximated via reference gene primer amplification. The method was immunoSEQ multiplex PCR; TCRdb's version includes in-frame clones alone and lacks a portion of them. The DNA was the basis for D and trimming; V, J and clone size are from that table. The sample records around 270,000 clones, around 88% being singletons. This sequence originates from a man aged 30 to 45 with active or convalescent COVID-19. This chain uses TRBV19 with TRBJ2-1; TRBD2 aligns across 7 bases. The material sequenced was peripheral blood. The CDR3 nucleotides are TGTGCCAGTAGTATAGATCCTAGCGGCCACAATGAGCAGTTCTTC. It specifies CASSIDPSGHNEQFF.